This T cell receptor (beta chain) is drawn from a study of blood T cell repertoires in COVID-19. Study background: Samples taken during acute and convalescent COVID-19 were collected in the United States, Italy and Spain.

The assay was immunoSEQ multiplex PCR, and TCRdb's table has in-frame clones only and misses some. The data contain 20,000 to 25,000 clones, 85% to 90% of them singletons. The CDR3 is 16 residues long. J gave up 6 bases and V 7 bases, and 11 bases lay outside the gene matches. Germline V CDR1 and CDR2: WNHNN, SYGVQD (reference sequence). The sample comprised peripheral blood. The TCR originated in a woman older than 75 with acute or convalescent COVID-19. The rearrangement uses TRBV10-1 and TRBJ2-2, with 10 bases matching TRBD2. DNA of the CDR3: TGCGCCAGCAAGGAAGCGGGGGGGCCTGGGGCCGGGGAGCTGTTTTTT. Translated, it gives CASKEAGGPGAGELFF.